Listed here are 5 T cell receptor beta chains from one sample, sequenced in a study of blood T cell repertoires in COVID-19. Some clones are missing from TCRdb's copy, which holds only in-frame ones; the method was immunoSEQ multiplex PCR. The table has some 250,000 clones, under 90% seen once. The specimen sequenced was PBMCs or T cells enriched from blood (not recorded which). These receptors all stem from a man aged 18 to 29 who had recovered from COVID-19.

This clone was seen a handful of times. The rearrangement uses TRBV5-1 and TRBJ2-3; a possible D gene is TRBD2 (6 bases). Looked up from germline, CDR1 is SGHRS and CDR2 is YFSETQ. V lost 5 bases and J 5 bases, leaving 12 bases between the germline ends. CDR3 length: 13 residues. The CDR3 region is CASRKSGGDTQYF. The CDR3 DNA reads as TGCGCCAGCAGGAAATCCGGGGGAGATACGCAGTATTTT.

The V gene is TRBV6-5, the J gene TRBJ2-7, with TRBD1 matching 11 bases. This CDR3 has 14 amino acids. V was pared by 6 bases and J by 2 bases, with 3 bases of the junction left unmatched. Germline loops: CDR1 MNHEY, CDR2 SVGAGI. In DNA, the CDR3 is TGTGCCAGCAGCCGGGGACAGGGGGCCTACGAGCAGTACTTC. This encodes CASSRGQGAYEQYF.

The J gene is TRBJ1-2, the V gene TRBV13, with 9 bases fitting TRBD1. V gave up 1 base and J gave up 3 bases; unmatched junction bases: 3. The CDR3 spans 15 residues. Germline lookup yields CDR1 PRHDT and CDR2 FYEKMQ (reference sequence). CDR3 protein: CASSLVGQGYYGYTF. The CDR3 nucleotides are TGTGCCAGCAGCTTAGTGGGACAGGGCTACTATGGCTACACCTTC.

The V call is TRBV9, the J call TRBJ2-2; D not resolved. Trimming removed 0 bases from V and 5 bases from J, with 8 bases in between. This CDR3 region has 14 residues. Germline V gene lookup returns CDR1 SGDLS and CDR2 YYNGEE. CDR3 in DNA: TGTGCCAGCAGCGTAGCACTAAGTACCGGGGAGCTGTTTTTT. Amino acid sequence: CASSVALSTGELFF.

This clone occurred once. The rearrangement links TRBV18 to TRBJ1-5, with D hard to call. The germline V and J ends were trimmed by 6 bases and 4 bases, with 10 bases remaining between them. The CDR3 has 13 residues. CDR1 is KGHSH and CDR2 is LQKENI in the germline V gene. CDR3 amino acids: CASSLDTNQPQHF. CDR3 coding DNA: TGTGCCAGCTCCTTAGACACTAATCAGCCCCAGCATTTT.